This TCR beta chain appears in the sequencing data of a study of T-cell memory formation after mild COVID-19. This clonotype was seen a handful of times. What it binds is unknown. The CDR3 loop spans 16 amino acids. V lost 5 bases and J lost 2; bases outside the gene matches: 8. The study's findings and limits: Within pre-infection memory, some responding clones were found, suggesting cross-reactive memory joined. Chiefly within CM and EM were the contracting CD4+ clones; CD8+ ones were within EMRA.

Researchers used 5'RACE with constant-segment primers to make TCR alpha and TCR beta cDNA libraries that carry sample barcodes and UMIs. TCRdb redid the calling of the 5' RACE reads with MiXCR, one entry per CDR3 protein. Among 250,000 to 300,000 distinct CDR3 sequences listed, about 17% were seen once. The V and J genes are TRBV12-3 or TRBV12-4 and TRBJ2-3, with 9 bases matching TRBD2. The TCR originated in a man between 18 and 35 years old who had mild COVID-19 (a few samples of this study predate the infection). Cell type and time point are not known. Specimen: PBMCs or a T cell subset sorted from them (not recorded which). CDR3 coding DNA: TGTGCCAGCAGTGCGTGGACTAGCGAAGACACAGATACGCAGTATTTT. It encodes CASSAWTSEDTDTQYF.